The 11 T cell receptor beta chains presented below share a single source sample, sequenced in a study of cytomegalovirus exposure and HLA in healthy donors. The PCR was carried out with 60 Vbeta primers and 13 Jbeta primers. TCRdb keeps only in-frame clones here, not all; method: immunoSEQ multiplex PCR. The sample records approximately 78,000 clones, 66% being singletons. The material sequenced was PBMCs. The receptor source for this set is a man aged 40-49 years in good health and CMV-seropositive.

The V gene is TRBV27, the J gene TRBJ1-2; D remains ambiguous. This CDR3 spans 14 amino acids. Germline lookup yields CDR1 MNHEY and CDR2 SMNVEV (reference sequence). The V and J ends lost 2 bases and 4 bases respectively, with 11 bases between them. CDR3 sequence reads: CASSLTRSLYGYTF. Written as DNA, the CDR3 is TGTGCCAGCAGTTTAACCAGGTCCCTCTATGGCTACACCTTC.

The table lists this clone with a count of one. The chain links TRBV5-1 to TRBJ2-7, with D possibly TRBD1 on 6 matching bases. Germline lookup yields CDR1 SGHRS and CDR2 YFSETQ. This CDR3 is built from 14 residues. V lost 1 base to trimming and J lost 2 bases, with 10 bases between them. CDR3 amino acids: CASSLSQGTYEQYF. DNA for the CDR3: TGCGCCAGCAGCTTGTCCCAGGGGACCTACGAGCAGTACTTC.

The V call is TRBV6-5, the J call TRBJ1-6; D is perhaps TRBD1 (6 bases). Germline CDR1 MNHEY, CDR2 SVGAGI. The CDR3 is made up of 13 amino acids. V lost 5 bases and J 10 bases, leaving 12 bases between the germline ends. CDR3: CASSETGTSPLHF. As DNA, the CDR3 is TGTGCCAGCAGTGAAACAGGGACCTCACCCCTCCACTTT.

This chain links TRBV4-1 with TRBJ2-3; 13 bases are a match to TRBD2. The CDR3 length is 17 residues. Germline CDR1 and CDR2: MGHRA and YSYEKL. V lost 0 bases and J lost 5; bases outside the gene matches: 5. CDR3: CASSQELAGGLGDTQYF. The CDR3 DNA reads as TGCGCCAGCAGCCAAGAACTAGCGGGGGGGCTTGGAGATACGCAGTATTTT.

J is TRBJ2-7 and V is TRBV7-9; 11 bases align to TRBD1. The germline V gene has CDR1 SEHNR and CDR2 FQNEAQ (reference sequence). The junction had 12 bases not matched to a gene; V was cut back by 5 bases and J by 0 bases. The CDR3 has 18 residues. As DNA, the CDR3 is TGTGCCAGCAGCCCCCCAACCCCCGGGACAGGGGGCTCCTACGAGCAGTACTTC. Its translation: CASSPPTPGTGGSYEQYF. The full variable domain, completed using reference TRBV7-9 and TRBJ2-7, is DTGVSQNPRHKITKRGQNVTFRCDPISEHNRLYWYRQTLGQGPEFLTYFQNEAQLEKSRLLSDRFSAERPKGSFSTLEIQRTEQGDSAMYLCASSPPTPGTGGSYEQYFGPGTRLTVT.

The CDR3 DNA follows: TGCGCCAGCAGCTTGGCAGGGGGGCTCGGGGCCAACGTCCTGACTTTC. Encoded protein: CASSLAGGLGANVLTF. The chain has TRBV5-1 and TRBJ2-6; D perhaps matches TRBD1 (7 bases). V lost 0 bases to trimming and J lost 4 bases, with 11 bases between them. The CDR3 runs 16 residues. Looked up from germline, CDR1 is SGHRS and CDR2 is YFSETQ.

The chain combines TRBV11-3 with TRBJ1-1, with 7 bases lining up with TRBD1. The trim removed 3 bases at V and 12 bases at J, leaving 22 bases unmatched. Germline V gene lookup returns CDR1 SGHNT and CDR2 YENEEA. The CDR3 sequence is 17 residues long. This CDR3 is CASSLGSGTAASRTTFF. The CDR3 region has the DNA TGTGCCAGCAGCTTGGGCTCCGGGACAGCCGCTTCCCGCACCACTTTCTTT.

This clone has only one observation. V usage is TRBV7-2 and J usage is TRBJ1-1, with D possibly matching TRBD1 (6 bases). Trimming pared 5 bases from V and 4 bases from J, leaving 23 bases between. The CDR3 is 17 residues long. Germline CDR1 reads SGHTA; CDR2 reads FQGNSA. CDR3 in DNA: TGTGCCAGCAGCCCGGGGCAGGGGAAAGGGGCTATCACTGAAGCTTTCTTT. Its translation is CASSPGQGKGAITEAFF.

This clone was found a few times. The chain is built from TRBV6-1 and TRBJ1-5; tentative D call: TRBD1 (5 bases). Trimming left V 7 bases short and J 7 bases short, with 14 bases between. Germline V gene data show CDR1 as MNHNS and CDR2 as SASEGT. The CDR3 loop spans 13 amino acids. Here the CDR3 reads CASNPRVSQPQHF. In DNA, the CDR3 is TGTGCCAGCAATCCCAGGGTCAGCCAGCCCCAGCATTTT.

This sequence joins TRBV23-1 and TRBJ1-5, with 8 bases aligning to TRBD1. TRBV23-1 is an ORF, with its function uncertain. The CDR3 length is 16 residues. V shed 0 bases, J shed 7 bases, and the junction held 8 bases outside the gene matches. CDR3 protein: CASSQSDQGASQPQHF. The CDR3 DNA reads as TGCGCCAGCAGTCAATCGGACCAGGGGGCTAGCCAGCCCCAGCATTTT.

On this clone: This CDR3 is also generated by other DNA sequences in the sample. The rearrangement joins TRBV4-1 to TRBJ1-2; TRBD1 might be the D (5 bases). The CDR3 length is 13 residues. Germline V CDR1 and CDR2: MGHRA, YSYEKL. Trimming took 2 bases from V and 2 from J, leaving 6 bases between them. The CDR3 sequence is CASSQPGNYGYTF. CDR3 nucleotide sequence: TGCGCCAGCAGCCAACCAGGGAACTATGGCTACACCTTC.